This is a list of T cell receptor beta chains from one sample in a study of Ad26.COV2.S vaccination and SARS-CoV-2 variants. Using immunoSEQ multiplex PCR, the repertoire was profiled, and TCRdb retains in-frame clones only, with some absent. This sample yields some 320,000 clones, of which about 86% are seen a single time; more than 1.5% belongs to the top ten. Sequencing was performed on peripheral blood, taken in a trial of Ad26.COV2.S vaccine versus placebo. These receptors were taken from a person aged 18 to 65 who received the Ad26.COV2.S COVID-19 vaccine or a placebo. Both conserved end residues are part of each CDR3. The order of the fields is CDR3 DNA, CDR3 protein, J gene, D gene, V gene, clone size. A D gene is named only where the DNA matches it firmly. For some rows the clone size is stated as once, few or many, or as a class when expanded; others skip it.

TGTGCCAGCAGCGCACTACAGGGGGACACCATATATTTT,CASSALQGDTIYF,TRBJ1-3,TRBD1,TRBV9,-
TGCGCCAGCAGCTTGACAAAAGGGAAGTCAACCTTC,CASSLTKGKSTF,TRBJ1-2,-,TRBV5-1,-
TGTGCCAGCAGCCCGGGAGGGTCCCAAGAGACCCAGTACTTC,CASSPGGSQETQYF,TRBJ2-5,TRBD2,TRBV5-4,-
TGTGCCAGCAGCCCTGGACAGTCTAACTATGGCTACACCTTC,CASSPGQSNYGYTF,TRBJ1-2,-,TRBV9,-
TGTGCCAGCAGCCGGCGTGACCAGGGGTTAGATCCCTACGAGCAGTACTTC,CASSRRDQGLDPYEQYF,TRBJ2-7,-,TRBV5-8,-
TGTGCCAGTAGTACGGACACCTCCTATGGCTACACCTTC,CASSTDTSYGYTF,TRBJ1-2,-,TRBV19,-
TGTGCCAGTAGTATCCGCTCTCGGGGGCGGGGAGATACGCAGTATTTT,CASSIRSRGRGDTQYF,TRBJ2-3,-,TRBV19,-
TGTGCCAGGAACCATACCATCTCCACGGGGACCCAGTACTTC,CARNHTISTGTQYF,TRBJ2-5,-,TRBV27,-
TGTGCCAGCAGTGAATCGTTGCCTAAGGGAGGGAATGAGCAGTTCTTC,CASSESLPKGGNEQFF,TRBJ2-1,TRBD2,TRBV2,-
TGCGCCAGCAGCTTGGAGGGGGGCCAGTCTGGAAACACCATATATTTT,CASSLEGGQSGNTIYF,TRBJ1-3,-,TRBV5-1,-
TGTGCCAGCTCACCACAGGTGGGACAGGCGAACACTGAAGCTTTCTTT,CASSPQVGQANTEAFF,TRBJ1-1,TRBD1,TRBV18,-
TGCGCCAGCAGCCAACCTGCAGGAGAAGAGACCCAGTACTTC,CASSQPAGEETQYF,TRBJ2-5,-,TRBV4-1,-
TGCAGCGTTGTTGACAGGACTAATGAAAAACTGTTTTTT,CSVVDRTNEKLFF,TRBJ1-4,-,TRBV29-1,-
TGTGCCAGCAGCTTGTTGCACGGACTGAACACTGAAGCTTTCTTT,CASSLLHGLNTEAFF,TRBJ1-1,-,TRBV5-5,-
TGTGCCAGCAGTGAGTCTGGGACAGGCGCTGGAAACACCATATATTTT,CASSESGTGAGNTIYF,TRBJ1-3,TRBD1,TRBV25-1,-
TGTGCCAGCAGCTTAACCGGACAGGGTGGGAACTATGGCTACACCTTC,CASSLTGQGGNYGYTF,TRBJ1-2,TRBD1,TRBV7-3,-
TGTGCCACCAGCAGAGTTCAGGGATGGGTAGGGGAGCTGTTTTTT,CATSRVQGWVGELFF,TRBJ2-2,-,TRBV15,many
TGTGCCAGCAGCTTATATATGGGTAGCGGGGCGATCAATGAGCAGTTCTTC,CASSLYMGSGAINEQFF,TRBJ2-1,TRBD2,TRBV11-2,once
TGTGCCAGTAGTTCCACAGGGGGAGGTAGCACTGAAGCTTTCTTT,CASSSTGGGSTEAFF,TRBJ1-1,TRBD1,TRBV19,-
TGTGCCAGCAGCTTAATGACTACTTCCTACGAGCAGTACTTC,CASSLMTTSYEQYF,TRBJ2-7,-,TRBV7-9,-
TGTGCCAGCAGCCCAGGGACAGGGTTTGGAGATACGCAGTATTTT,CASSPGTGFGDTQYF,TRBJ2-3,TRBD1,TRBV7-9,-
TGTGCTAGTGGTTTGGTAGTACAGGGATCCTATGGCTACACCTTC,CASGLVVQGSYGYTF,TRBJ1-2,-,TRBV12-5,-